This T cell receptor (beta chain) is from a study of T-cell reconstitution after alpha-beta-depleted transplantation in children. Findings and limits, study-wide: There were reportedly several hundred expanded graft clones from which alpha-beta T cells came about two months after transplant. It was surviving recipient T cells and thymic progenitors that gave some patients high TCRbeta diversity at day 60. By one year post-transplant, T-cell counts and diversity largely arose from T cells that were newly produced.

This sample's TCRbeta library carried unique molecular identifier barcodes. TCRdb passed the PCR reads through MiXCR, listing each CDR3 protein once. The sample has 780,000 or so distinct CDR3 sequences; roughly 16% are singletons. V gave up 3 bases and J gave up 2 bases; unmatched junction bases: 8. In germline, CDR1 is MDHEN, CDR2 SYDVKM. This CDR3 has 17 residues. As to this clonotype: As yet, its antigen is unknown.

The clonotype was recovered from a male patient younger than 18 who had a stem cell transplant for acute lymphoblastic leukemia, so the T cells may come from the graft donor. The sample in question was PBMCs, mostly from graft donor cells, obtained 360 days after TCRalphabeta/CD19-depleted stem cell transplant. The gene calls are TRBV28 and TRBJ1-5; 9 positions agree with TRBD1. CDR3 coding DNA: TGTGCCAGCAGTTTTTCTACAGGGGGCTGGGGCAATCAGCCCCAGCATTTT. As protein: CASSFSTGGWGNQPQHF.